This passage covers 15 T cell receptor beta chains from one sample sequenced in a study of shared clonotypes between healthy human individuals. TCRdb's table, derived via immunoSEQ multiplex PCR, lists solely in-frame clones and lacks some. The data hold under 850,000 clones, with 72% observed a single time. The material sequenced was memory CD4+ T cells sorted from blood. Subset of the sample: CD45RA-negative fraction. These receptors were taken from a woman aged 25 to 39 in good health.

This clone was counted many times. The rearrangement uses TRBV28 and TRBJ1-1; 10 nucleotides line up with TRBD1. CDR3 size: 16 residues. CDR1 MDHEN and CDR2 SYDVKM come from the germline V gene. J was trimmed by 1 base and V by 2 bases; bases with no gene match: 4. The CDR3 here is CASSLGTGDGNTEAFF. Here the CDR3 DNA reads TGTGCCAGCAGTTTAGGGACAGGGGATGGGAACACTGAAGCTTTCTTT.

The rearrangement links TRBV2 to TRBJ2-6; D is ambiguous. This CDR3 is built from 14 residues. Looked up from germline, CDR1 is SNHLY and CDR2 is FYNNEI. Trimming took off 9 bases at V and 2 bases at J, with 11 bases between the two ends. CDR3 in DNA: TGTGCCAGGATGGCGAGTGCTGGGGCCAACGTCCTGACTTTC. Residues: CARMASAGANVLTF.

This clone was observed once. The chain combines TRBV15 with TRBJ1-1; possible D gene TRBD1, 5 bases. CDR1 and CDR2 (germline): LNHNV, YYDKDF (reference sequence). This CDR3 region has 13 residues. Trimming left V 2 bases short and J 8 bases short, with 12 bases between. The DNA for the CDR3 is TGTGCCACCAGCAGAAGGGGCTTCGGGGAAGCTTTCTTT. Translation gives CATSRRGFGEAFF. Variable domain in full (rest from reference TRBV15 and TRBJ1-1): DAMVIQNPRYQVTQFGKPVTLSCSQTLNHNVMYWYQQKSSQAPKLLFHYYDKDFNNEADTPDNFQSRRPNTSFCFLDIRSPGLGDTAMYLCATSRRGFGEAFFGQGTRLTVV.

The rearrangement joins TRBV9 to TRBJ2-3; D not resolved. Germline V CDR1 and CDR2: SGDLS, YYNGEE. The CDR3 covers 15 residues. V was shortened by 4 bases and J by 0 bases, with 12 bases between the two germline ends. The CDR3, as DNA: TGTGCCAGCAGCCCCCAACACGGTAGCACAGATACGCAGTATTTT. Amino acids: CASSPQHGSTDTQYF. The variable domain in full, completed from reference TRBV9 and TRBJ2-3, reads DSGVTQTPKHLITATGQRVTLRCSPRSGDLSVYWYQQSLDQGLQFLIQYYNGEERAKGNILERFSAQQFPDLHSELNLSSLELGDSALYFCASSPQHGSTDTQYFGPGTRLTVL.

The chain is built from TRBV28 and TRBJ1-1; TRBD1 might be the D (5 bases). This CDR3 spans 13 amino acids. CDR1 is MDHEN and CDR2 is SYDVKM in the germline V gene. V was shortened by 8 bases and J by 4 bases, with 14 bases between the two germline ends. The CDR3 region has the DNA TGTGCCAGCTCCAGGGAGTCGAGCACTGAAGCTTTCTTT. It yields the protein CASSRESSTEAFF.

The chain is built from TRBV28 and TRBJ2-5; the D gene is possibly TRBD2 (6 bases). Germline CDR1 MDHEN, CDR2 SYDVKM. This CDR3 contains 11 residues. The V end was cut by 7 bases, the J end by 5 bases, with 8 bases between. CDR3 residues: CASIGGETQYF. The CDR3 DNA is TGTGCCAGCATTGGGGGGGAGACCCAGTACTTC.

The chain recombines TRBV30 with TRBJ2-7; D may be TRBD2 (6 bases). Germline V gene sequence: CDR1 GTSNPN, CDR2 SVGIG (reference sequence). CDR3 length: 17 amino acids. With 5 bases removed from V and 5 bases from J, the gap between germline ends came to 28 bases. The CDR3 spells CAWETTGVRTKFHEQYF. The DNA of the CDR3 is TGTGCCTGGGAGACTACGGGGGTAAGGACAAAGTTCCACGAGCAGTACTTC.

This clone was detected a few times. Within the sample, other DNA sequences also encode this same CDR3. The V gene is TRBV18, the J gene TRBJ2-1; TRBD1 might be the D (6 bases). Germline V CDR1 and CDR2: KGHSH, LQKENI. The CDR3 is made up of 13 amino acids. Trimming stripped 2 bases from V and 5 bases from J, with 7 bases between. CDR3 DNA: TGTGCCAGCTCACCAAGGACAGACAATGAGCAGTTCTTC. This sequence encodes CASSPRTDNEQFF.

The gene calls are TRBV10-1 and TRBJ2-1, with D possibly TRBD2 on 6 matching bases. The germline V and J ends were trimmed by 8 bases and 5 bases, with 13 bases remaining between them. This CDR3 comprises 13 residues. Germline values: CDR1 WNHNN, CDR2 SYGVQD (reference sequence). The CDR3 protein is CASSERAHNEQFF. CDR3 DNA: TGCGCCAGCTCCGAGCGGGCTCACAATGAGCAGTTCTTC.

CDR3 DNA: TGTGCCAGCAAGAGGGGGGATGAAAACACCATATATTTT. It translates to CASKRGDENTIYF. The V call is TRBV6-5, the J call TRBJ1-3; D is perhaps TRBD1 (6 bases). The V and J ends lost 7 bases and 6 bases respectively, with 13 bases between them. The CDR3 totals 13 residues. Germline loops: CDR1 MNHEY, CDR2 SVGAGI.

The chain couples TRBV4-1 to TRBJ1-2; D might be TRBD1 (5 bases). V shed 2 bases and J shed 6 bases, with 13 bases lying between them. The CDR3 is 14 residues long. The germline V gene encodes CDR1 MGHRA and CDR2 YSYEKL. CDR3 in DNA: TGCGCCAGCAGCCAACCGGGGCGTTATAATGGCTACACCTTC. Its protein is CASSQPGRYNGYTF.

V and J are TRBV19 and TRBJ1-2, with D possibly matching TRBD1 (5 bases). Between the trimmed V and J ends, which lost 5 bases and 7 bases, there was a span of 11 bases. Germline CDR1 is LNHDA and CDR2 is SQIVND (reference sequence). The CDR3 is 12 amino acids. This CDR3 is CASSERDLGYTF. For the CDR3, the DNA is TGTGCCAGTAGTGAAAGGGACCTTGGCTACACCTTC.

The chain uses TRBV5-1 and TRBJ2-7; possibly TRBD1 for D (7 bases). The CDR3 sequence is 17 residues long. With 4 bases removed from V and 6 bases from J, the gap between germline ends came to 26 bases. Germline-derived CDR1 and CDR2 are SGHRS and YFSETQ. CDR3 in DNA: TGCGCCAGCAGCCCGCAGGGGGGTGGCGGGATAGCTATCGAGCAGTACTTC. Its translation is CASSPQGGGGIAIEQYF.

J is TRBJ1-2 and V is TRBV5-4; TRBD1 agrees at 8 bases. The CDR3 extends over 15 amino acids. V was pared by 4 bases and J by 7 bases, with 12 bases of the junction left unmatched. Per the germline V gene, CDR1 is SGHNT and CDR2 is YYREEE (reference sequence). The CDR3 region is CASSPGTGDLSGYTF. DNA of the CDR3: TGTGCCAGCAGCCCCGGGACAGGAGACCTCTCTGGCTACACCTTC.

The V call is TRBV7-9, the J call TRBJ1-4; 8 nucleotides agree with TRBD1. The germline V gene has CDR1 SEHNR and CDR2 FQNEAQ (reference sequence). V was pared by 1 base and J by 3 bases, with 1 base of the junction left unmatched. This CDR3 region has 15 residues. The CDR3 sequence is CASSLETGANEKLFF. In nucleotides, the CDR3 is TGTGCCAGCAGCTTAGAGACAGGGGCTAATGAAAAACTGTTTTTT.